This is a list of T cell receptor beta chains from one sample in a study of cytomegalovirus exposure and HLA in healthy donors. The repertoire was sequenced with immunoSEQ multiplex PCR; TCRdb's copy has only in-frame clones and lacks some. The table lists approximately 170,000 clones, about 85% of them singletons, with over 2.5% in the top ten. What was sequenced was PBMCs. These receptors all come from a man aged 25-45 years in good health and CMV-seropositive. Both conserved end residues are part of each CDR3. A D gene is named only where the DNA matches it firmly. Rows may omit the clone size; those that give it use once, few, many or a size class.

j_call	d_call	v_call	clone_size	cdr3_aa	cdr3_nt
TRBJ2-3	NA	TRBV4-2	NA	CASSQGRTTDTQYF	TGTGCCAGCAGCCAAGGACGGACTACAGATACGCAGTATTTT
TRBJ1-1	TRBD1	TRBV5-1	NA	CASSLGQGVNTEAFF	TGCGCCAGCAGCTTAGGACAGGGCGTTAACACTGAAGCTTTCTTT
TRBJ1-5	TRBD1	TRBV6-5	few	CASSRDRLNQPQHF	TGTGCCAGCAGTCGGGACAGACTTAATCAGCCCCAGCATTTT
TRBJ2-7	TRBD1	TRBV11-3	NA	CASSSRDRGSYEQYF	TGTGCCAGCAGCTCCCGGGACAGGGGGTCCTACGAGCAGTACTTC
TRBJ2-3	TRBD1	TRBV7-3	NA	CASSLRTGGRTDTQYF	TGTGCCAGCAGCCTTCGGACAGGGGGCCGCACAGATACGCAGTATTTT
TRBJ2-1	TRBD2	TRBV20-1	NA	CSAGGLAGKFF	TGCAGTGCTGGGGGACTAGCGGGGAAGTTCTTC
TRBJ1-2	NA	TRBV19	NA	CASSIQGFLSYGYTF	TGTGCCAGTAGTATTCAGGGGTTTTTGTCCTATGGCTACACCTTC
TRBJ2-5	NA	TRBV5-1	NA	CASSLGGGYQETQYF	TGCGCCAGCAGCTTGGGCGGAGGGTATCAAGAGACCCAGTACTTC
TRBJ2-2	NA	TRBV7-9	NA	CASSFLGGAGELFF	TGTGCCAGCAGCTTTCTGGGGGGTGCCGGGGAGCTGTTTTTT
TRBJ2-3	TRBD2	TRBV7-3	NA	CASSSTSGFTDTQYF	TGTGCCAGCAGCTCGACTAGCGGATTCACAGATACGCAGTATTTT
TRBJ2-3	NA	TRBV4-2	NA	CASSLGRLSGTPTDTQYF	TGTGCCAGCAGCCTCGGTCGGTTGAGCGGGACACCCACAGATACGCAGTATTTT
TRBJ1-1	NA	TRBV11-2	NA	CASSFRTGRNTEAFF	TGTGCCAGCAGCTTCCGGACGGGAAGAAACACTGAAGCTTTCTTT